The 8 T cell receptor beta chains below all came from one sample that was sequenced in a study of cytomegalovirus exposure and HLA in healthy donors. Primers included in the PCR were 60 Vbeta and 13 Jbeta primers. TCRdb keeps only in-frame clones here, not all; method: immunoSEQ multiplex PCR. The repertoire holds 50,000 or so clones, with roughly 80% as singletons. Source material: PBMCs. These receptors were collected from a woman aged 40 to 50 in good health and CMV-seropositive.

This chain connects TRBV6-5 to TRBJ2-7, with 9 bases identical to TRBD2. Losses at the gene ends were 8 bases for V and 2 bases for J; bases not matched to a gene: 10. The germline V gene encodes CDR1 MNHEY and CDR2 SVGAGI. This CDR3 is 15 amino acids long. The CDR3 spells CASAAERGVTYEQYF. CDR3 bases: TGTGCCAGCGCGGCTGAGCGGGGGGTAACCTACGAGCAGTACTTC.

The table lists this clone with a count of one. The CDR3 region is CASSSDRDEQYF. The CDR3 DNA reads TGCGCCAGCAGCTCAGACAGGGACGAGCAGTACTTC. This chain uses TRBV5-1 with TRBJ2-7, with 7 bases that match TRBD1. Germline-derived CDR1 and CDR2 are SGHRS and YFSETQ. CDR3 length: 12 amino acids. J lost 5 bases, V lost 3 bases, and 2 bases had no gene match. Combining the CDR3 with reference TRBV5-1 and TRBJ2-7 gives the whole variable domain KAGVTQTPRYLIKTRGQQVTLSCSPISGHRSVSWYQQTPGQGLQFLFEYFSETQRNKGNFPGRFSGRQFSNSRSEMNVSTLELGDSALYLCASSSDRDEQYFGPGTRLTVT.

In DNA, the CDR3 is TGTGCCAGCAGTTACTCGCAGGGGGCAGTTTCACCCCTCCACTTT. This encodes CASSYSQGAVSPLHF. This chain uses TRBV6-5 with TRBJ1-6; 8 bases map to TRBD1. CDR3 size: 15 residues. With V trimmed by 0 bases and J by 9 bases, 4 bases remained unmatched. Germline CDR1 and CDR2: MNHEY and SVGAGI.

This chain uses TRBV5-1 with TRBJ2-5, with D possibly TRBD2 on 5 matching bases. This CDR3 comprises 13 residues. Trimming took 0 bases from V and 2 from J, leaving 5 bases between them. CDR1 and CDR2 from the germline V gene are SGHRS and YFSETQ. In nucleotides, the CDR3 is TGCGCCAGCAGCTTGGGAGGGCAAGAGACCCAGTACTTC. It translates to CASSLGGQETQYF. Variable domain in full (rest from reference TRBV5-1 and TRBJ2-5): KAGVTQTPRYLIKTRGQQVTLSCSPISGHRSVSWYQQTPGQGLQFLFEYFSETQRNKGNFPGRFSGRQFSNSRSEMNVSTLELGDSALYLCASSLGGQETQYFGPGTRLLVL.

V usage is TRBV7-8 and J usage is TRBJ1-5; possible D gene TRBD1, 5 bases. The CDR3 runs 17 residues. Germline V gene lookup returns CDR1 SGHVS and CDR2 FQNEAQ. The V gene lost 1 base and the J gene lost 2 bases, with 15 bases spanning the gap. The CDR3 region has the DNA TGTGCCAGCAGCTTAGGACAGCTCAGGACGGGCAATCAGCCCCAGCATTTT. This translates into CASSLGQLRTGNQPQHF.

This sequence joins TRBV29-1 and TRBJ2-5, with TRBD2 matching 7 bases. CDR3 size: 14 residues. CDR1 is SQVTM and CDR2 is ANQGSEA in the germline V gene. V lost 6 bases, J lost 2 bases, and 9 bases stayed unmatched. The CDR3 loop is CSVVAGDFQETQYF. In DNA, the CDR3 is TGCAGCGTCGTGGCGGGGGACTTTCAAGAGACCCAGTACTTC.

The chain joins TRBV7-6 to TRBJ1-4; possibly TRBD1 for D (6 bases). The CDR3 length is 12 residues. V was cut by 5 bases and J by 8 bases, with 9 bases left in between. Germline lookup yields CDR1 SGHVS and CDR2 FNYEAQ. In nucleotides, the CDR3 is TGTGCCAGCAGCACCCAGGGGGAAAAACTGTTTTTT. This encodes CASSTQGEKLFF. The variable domain in full, with the rest retrieved from reference TRBV7-6 and TRBJ1-4, is GAGVSQSPRYKVTKRGQDVALRCDPISGHVSLYWYRQALGQGPEFLTYFNYEAQQDKSGLPNDRFSAERPEGSISTLTIQRTEQRDSAMYRCASSTQGEKLFFGSGTQLSVL.

The chain recombines TRBV6-1 with TRBJ2-3; 10 bases match TRBD1. J lost 13 bases, V lost 3 bases, and 7 bases had no gene match. The V gene's germline CDR1 is MNHNS and CDR2 SASEGT. The CDR3 runs to 13 residues. The CDR3, as DNA: TGTGCCAGCAGTGAGTCCGGGACAGGGGATAAGTATTTT. Its translation: CASSESGTGDKYF.